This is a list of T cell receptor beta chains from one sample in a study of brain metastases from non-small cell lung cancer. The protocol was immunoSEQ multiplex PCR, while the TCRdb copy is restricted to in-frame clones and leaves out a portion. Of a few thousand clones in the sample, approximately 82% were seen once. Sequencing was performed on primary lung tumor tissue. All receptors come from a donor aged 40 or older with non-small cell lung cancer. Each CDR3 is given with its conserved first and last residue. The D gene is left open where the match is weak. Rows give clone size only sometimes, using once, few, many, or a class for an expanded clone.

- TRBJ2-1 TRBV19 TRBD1 TGTGCCATTACGGGACAGGGTCCAAATGAGCAGTTCTTC CAITGQGPNEQFF
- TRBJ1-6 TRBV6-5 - TGTGCCAGCAGAGCTGAGGGGAATTCACCCCTCCACTTT CASRAEGNSPLHF
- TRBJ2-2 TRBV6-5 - TGTGCCAGCAGCGGTTACATCGGTGCATCCGGGGAGCTGTTTTTT CASSGYIGASGELFF
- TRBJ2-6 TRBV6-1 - TGTGCCAGCAGTGAAAAAGGGCCTCGGCGGACCTCTGGGGCCAACGTCCTGACTTTC CASSEKGPRRTSGANVLTF
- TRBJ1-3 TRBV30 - TGTGCCTCCTCCCTCAGCTCTGGAAACACTATATATTTT CASSLSSGNTIYF
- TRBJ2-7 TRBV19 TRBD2 TGTGCCAGTAGTAGGACTAGCGGGGCCTCCTACGAGCAGTACTTC CASSRTSGASYEQYF
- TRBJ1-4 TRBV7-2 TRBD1 TGTGCCAGCAGCTCGGGACAGTTTAATGAAAAACTGTTTTTT CASSSGQFNEKLFF
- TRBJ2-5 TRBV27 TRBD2 TGTGCCAGCAGTTTATCTTCAGCGGGACACCAAGAGACCCAGTACTTC CASSLSSAGHQETQYF
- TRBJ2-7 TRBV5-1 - TGTGCCAGCAGCCTCCCGCAGTTGTCCTACGAGCAGTACTTC CASSLPQLSYEQYF
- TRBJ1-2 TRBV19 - TGTGCCAGTAGTCCGGAGACAGGCCCTAACTATGGCTACACCTTC CASSPETGPNYGYTF
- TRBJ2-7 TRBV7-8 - TGTGCCAGCAGCTTGGGGAGTCAGGGGTCCGTCGACGAGCAGTACTTC CASSLGSQGSVDEQYF
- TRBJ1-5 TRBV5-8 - TGTGCCAGCAGCTTGAATTTACAGGGATACCAGCCCCAGCATTTT CASSLNLQGYQPQHF
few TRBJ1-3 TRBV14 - TGTGCCAGCACCCCGGGAGGCAGCTTCTCTGGAAACACCATATATTTT CASTPGGSFSGNTIYF
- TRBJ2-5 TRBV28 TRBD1 TGTGCCAGCAGTTTGGGGGGACAGGGCGGCCAAGAGACCCAGTACTTC CASSLGGQGGQETQYF
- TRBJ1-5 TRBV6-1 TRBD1 TGTGCCAGCAGTGAAAATACAGGGGAGCAGCCCCAGCATTTT CASSENTGEQPQHF
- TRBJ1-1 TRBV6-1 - TGTGCCAGCAGTGAAATGAAGAGAGGGAGGGCTTTCTTT CASSEMKRGRAFF
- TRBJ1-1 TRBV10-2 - TGCGCCAGCAGTGAGTCCGGGGGTTGGGGGGGAAGGAGGATTGAAGCTTTCTTT CASSESGGWGGRRIEAFF
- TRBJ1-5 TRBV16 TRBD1 TGTGCCAGCAGCCAATTTAAGGGGACAGGGCCAAATCAGCCCCAGCATTTT CASSQFKGTGPNQPQHF
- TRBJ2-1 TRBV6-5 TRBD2 TGTGCCAGCAGTTATCGTCTAGCGGGGGGAGGTGAGCAGTTCTTC CASSYRLAGGGEQFF
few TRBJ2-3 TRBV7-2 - TGTGCCAGCAGTTTGGTGGCTACCACAGGGAAGGGCCATACAGATACGCAGTATTTT CASSLVATTGKGHTDTQYF
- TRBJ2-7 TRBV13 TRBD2 TGTGCCAGCAGCTTAGGCGGGACTAGCGGGGTGTACGAGCAGTATTTC CASSLGGTSGVYEQYF
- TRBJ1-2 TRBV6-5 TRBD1 TGTGCCAGCAGACAGACAGGGCTTAACTATGGCTACACCTTC CASRQTGLNYGYTF
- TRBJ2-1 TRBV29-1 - TGCAGCGTTTTGGCAGCCCCTAGCCCCTACAATGAGCAGTTCTTC CSVLAAPSPYNEQFF
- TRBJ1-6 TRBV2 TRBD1 TGTGCCAGCATCCAATCGCAGGGGGGCTTGGGGTCACCCCTCCACTTT CASIQSQGGLGSPLHF
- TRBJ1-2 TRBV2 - TGTGCCACCCATAAGAGGGTTGATGGCTACACCTTC CATHKRVDGYTF
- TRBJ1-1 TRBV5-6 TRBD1 TGTGCCAGCAGCAAGGGACAGGGGAGGAACACTGAAGCTTTCTTT CASSKGQGRNTEAFF
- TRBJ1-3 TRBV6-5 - TGTGCCAGCAGTTACTTTGCTACTGGAAACACCATATATTTT CASSYFATGNTIYF
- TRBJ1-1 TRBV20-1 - TGCAGCCAACAGGGGAACACTGAAGCTTTCTTT CSQQGNTEAFF
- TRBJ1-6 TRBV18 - TGTGCCAGCTCACCCGCCTGGGGGTTAAATAATTCACCCCTCCACTTT CASSPAWGLNNSPLHF
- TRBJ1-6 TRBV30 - TGTGCCTGGAACAGGGAGGGTTCACCCCTCCACTTT CAWNREGSPLHF
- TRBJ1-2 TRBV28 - - CASSFGAGSTF
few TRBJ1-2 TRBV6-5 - TGTGCCAGCAGTTACAACCCCAGACAGACTAACTATGGCTACACCTTC CASSYNPRQTNYGYTF
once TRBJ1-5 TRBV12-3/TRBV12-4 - TGTGCCAGCAGCCACAGGGAGAATCAGCCCCAGCATTTT CASSHRENQPQHF
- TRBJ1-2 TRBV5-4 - TGTGCCAGCAGCTTAAAGGGGGAGCCGAGACTCTATGGCTACACCTTC CASSLKGEPRLYGYTF
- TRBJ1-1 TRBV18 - TGTGCCAGCTCACCACGAGACACTGAAGCTTTCTTT CASSPRDTEAFF